This T cell receptor (beta chain) was found in a study of T cell repertoires in cytomegalovirus infection. Study summary: Use of recently identified HLA-C-restricted and well-studied HLA-B-restricted CMV epitopes was part of the study. From public TCR beta signatures came an indication of both CMV infection and matching HLA type.

In TCRdb, the reads were re-called with MiXCR into one record per CDR3 protein. This table holds over 120,000 distinct CDR3 sequences, over 30% found once. CDR1 and CDR2 (germline): SGHRS, YFSETQ. The CDR3 spans 14 residues. V lost 1 base, J lost 6 bases, and 14 bases lay in between. Notes on this clonotype: The antigen is undetermined.

Overall study findings and caveats: The study found HLA-C-restricted CMV-specific TCR beta clonotypes dominating the ex vivo response.

The TCR comes from a human donor in good health (CMV status not recorded). Some clones in this sample may be carry-over from other donors' samples. The sequenced sample was CD8+ T cells from cultured PBMCs, obtained from culture after CMV antigen stimulation. The chain uses TRBV5-1 and TRBJ2-7; TRBD1 is a possible D gene (6 bases). CDR3 sequence reads: CASSLLGAGREQYF. DNA of the CDR3: TGCGCCAGCAGCTTGTTGGGGGCTGGTCGCGAGCAGTACTTC.